This passage covers 10 T cell receptor beta chains from one sample sequenced in a study of blood T cell repertoires in COVID-19. Clones were read by immunoSEQ multiplex PCR, and TCRdb kept only the in-frame ones, dropping some. The sample shows about 280,000 clones, 65% to 90% of them seen only once. The material sequenced was peripheral blood. The source is a human donor in a cohort sampled during active COVID-19.

This clone was recorded a few times. CDR3 coding DNA: TGTGCCAGCAGTGCGGAGATAGGAGAGACCCAGTACTTC. Protein: CASSAEIGETQYF. This chain uses TRBV6-4 with TRBJ2-5; no reliable D call. This CDR3 has 13 residues. Germline values: CDR1 MRHNA, CDR2 SNTAGT. Trimming left V 4 bases short and J 4 bases short, with 10 bases between.

The chain uses TRBV10-3 and TRBJ2-1, with a possible D match to TRBD2 (6 bases). Trimming pared 6 bases from V and 6 bases from J, leaving 9 bases between. This CDR3 region has 12 residues. The germline gives CDR1 ENHRY, CDR2 SYGVKD. Written as DNA, the CDR3 is TGTGCCATCAGCCTCGGGGGCAATGAGCAGTTCTTC. Amino acids: CAISLGGNEQFF.

The CDR3 loop reads CASSLGDRNYGYTF. CDR3 bases: TGTGCCAGCAGTTTAGGAGACAGGAACTATGGCTACACCTTC. The chain employs TRBV28 and TRBJ1-2, with D possibly TRBD1 on 6 matching bases. V was shortened by 2 bases and J by 2 bases, with 9 bases between the two germline ends. In germline, CDR1 is MDHEN, CDR2 SYDVKM. The CDR3 totals 14 residues.

The chain joins TRBV9 to TRBJ2-1; D might be TRBD1 (5 bases). Trimming shortened V by 4 bases and J by 12 bases, and 14 bases separated the two germline ends. This CDR3 comprises 12 residues. CDR1 is SGDLS, CDR2 YYNGEE, per germline. The CDR3 coding sequence is TGTGCCAGCAGCCCCAGGGAAGTGGGGCAGTTCTTC. Its protein product is CASSPREVGQFF.

The gene calls are TRBV27 and TRBJ2-3, with D possibly being TRBD1 (6 bases). The CDR3 covers 13 residues. Germline CDR1 is MNHEY and CDR2 is SMNVEV (reference sequence). V lost 5 bases, J lost 3 bases, and 9 bases lay in between. The CDR3 spells CASSPQGTDTQYF. CDR3 nucleotide sequence: TGTGCCAGCAGTCCTCAGGGGACAGATACGCAGTATTTT.

In this sample, this clone turned up once. This chain uses TRBV11-2 with TRBJ2-2, with D tentatively TRBD1 (6 bases). The V end lost 5 bases, the J end lost 0 bases, and 13 bases lay between the germline ends. This CDR3 has 16 residues. The germline CDR1 and CDR2 sequences are SGHAT and FQNNGV. The CDR3 region has the DNA TGTGCCAGCAGCCGAGAGACAGGTTCGAACACCGGGGAGCTGTTTTTT. Translation: CASSRETGSNTGELFF.

This chain links TRBV19 with TRBJ2-7; 9 bases are a match to TRBD1. CDR1 and CDR2 from the germline V gene are LNHDA and SQIVND (reference sequence). V lost 7 bases, J lost 0 bases, and 7 bases stayed unmatched. CDR3 length equals 15 residues. DNA for the CDR3: TGTGCCAGTAAGCCGGGACAGGGTTTCTCCTACGAGCAGTACTTC. The encoded protein is CASKPGQGFSYEQYF. Variable domain in full (rest from reference TRBV19 and TRBJ2-7): DGGITQSPKYLFRKEGQNVTLSCEQNLNHDAMYWYRQDPGQGLRLIYYSQIVNDFQKGDIAEGYSVSREKKESFPLTVTSAQKNPTAFYLCASKPGQGFSYEQYFGPGTRLTVT.

The genes are TRBV3-1 (or the pseudogene TRBV3-2) and TRBJ1-2; TRBD1 aligns across 7 bases. The CDR3 loop spans 13 amino acids. Trimming took 4 bases from V and 3 from J; bases not matched to a gene: 2. Germline CDR1 and CDR2: LGHDT and YNNKEL (reference sequence). CDR3 sequence reads: CASSPGTDYGYTF. In DNA form, the CDR3 reads TGTGCCAGCAGCCCCGGGACAGACTATGGCTACACCTTC.

The chain carries TRBV14 and TRBJ1-2, with TRBD1 matching over 7 bases. The V and J ends lost 0 bases and 4 bases, in that order; junction bases with no gene match: 5. There are 15 residues in the CDR3. Germline V gene lookup returns CDR1 SGHDN and CDR2 FVKESK. The CDR3 reads CASSQDVGTVYGYTF. The CDR3, as DNA: TGTGCCAGCAGCCAAGATGTCGGGACAGTCTATGGCTACACCTTC.

The J gene is TRBJ2-2, the V gene TRBV11-2; weak D call: TRBD1 (6 bases). The germline V gene encodes CDR1 SGHAT and CDR2 FQNNGV. V lost 2 bases and J 7 bases, leaving 11 bases between the germline ends. The CDR3 consists of 14 residues. CDR3 nucleotide sequence: TGTGCCAGCAGCTTATTTAGGGGGAACGGGGAGCTGTTTTTT. Its translation is CASSLFRGNGELFF. Full variable domain (rest looked up from reference TRBV11-2 and TRBJ2-2): EAGVAQSPRYKIIEKRQSVAFWCNPISGHATLYWYQQILGQGPKLLIQFQNNGVVDDSQLPKDRFSAERLKGVDSTLKIQPAKLEDSAVYLCASSLFRGNGELFFGEGSRLTVL.